This T cell receptor (beta chain) came from a study of identical twins. Findings of the study overall: Beta clonotypes that were abundant in cord blood contained fewer insertions, a pattern absent from memory repertoires. An excess of low generation probability was shown by twin-shared out-of-frame alpha sequences.

Using its own MiXCR run on the 5' RACE reads, TCRdb lists one record per CDR3 protein. This repertoire shows 100,000 or so distinct CDR3 sequences, about 5.6% found once; its top ten account for around 12%. Ten or more counts support this clonotype. Its antigen is currently unknown. The clonotype originates from a woman aged 50 to 65 in good health. The sample taken for sequencing was memory T cells sorted from blood.

The CDR3 reads CASSPRTVFEQYF. The CDR3 DNA sequence: TGTGCCAGCAGTCCCCGGACAGTTTTCGAGCAGTACTTC. The chain links TRBV12-3 or TRBV12-4 to TRBJ2-7; TRBD1 is a possible D gene (6 bases). This CDR3 spans 13 amino acids. Trimming stripped 5 bases from V and 6 bases from J, with 14 bases between.